Detailed here is one T cell receptor (beta chain). Its target is unknown. Per sorted-subset replicate PCR, input was around 220 ng DNA, representing roughly 28,000 T cell genomes. Method: immunoSEQ multiplex PCR; TCRdb's copy keeps in-frame clones and lacks some. Of under 550,000 clones in the sample, about 96% were seen once. The sample belongs to a study of shared clonotypes between healthy human individuals. Study in general: CD4 naive and CD4 memory each took three plates per donor, while CD8 naive took two and CD8 memory one.

V lost 3 bases, J lost 2 bases, and 8 bases stayed unmatched. Germline loops: CDR1 LNHDA, CDR2 SQIVND (reference sequence). CDR3 size: 18 residues. Overall study findings and caveats: Represented genetic and exposure-history diversity was restricted by having few donors. A reduction in generation probabilities was seen for non-shared clonotypes relative to those shared by all four donors.

The origin of this receptor is a woman under 40 in good health. The chain couples TRBV19 to TRBJ2-6; 9 nucleotides agree with TRBD1. Sample: naive CD4+ T cells sorted from blood. Described subset: CD45RA+ positively selected. The CDR3 here is CASSIAGTGSPGANVLTF. The CDR3 DNA follows: TGTGCCAGTAGTATTGCCGGGACAGGGTCGCCTGGGGCCAACGTCCTGACTTTC.